The 16 T cell receptor beta chains below all came from one sample that was sequenced in a study of blood T cell repertoires in COVID-19. Generated by immunoSEQ multiplex PCR, the TCRdb table keeps only in-frame clones and is missing some. The data show 150,000 to 200,000 clones, about 86% seen once. Input material: peripheral blood. These receptors were collected from a woman aged 60-75 years with COVID-19, enrolled during active disease.

The V gene is TRBV5-1, the J gene TRBJ2-1, with 7 nucleotides matching TRBD1. The CDR3 has 16 amino acids. Germline CDR1 SGHRS, CDR2 YFSETQ. The trim removed 4 bases at V and 4 bases at J, leaving 11 bases unmatched. The DNA for the CDR3 is TGCGCCAGCAGCGCAAAGGGGACAGCAGCTTACAATGAGCAGTTCTTC. As protein: CASSAKGTAAYNEQFF.

The chain uses TRBV5-6 and TRBJ2-7; 9 bases fit TRBD2. This CDR3 contains 15 residues. J gave up 4 bases and V 6 bases, and 11 bases lay outside the gene matches. The germline V gene encodes CDR1 SGHDT and CDR2 YYEEEE. This CDR3 reads CASNPLAGDKYEQYF. The DNA for the CDR3 is TGTGCCAGCAACCCACTAGCGGGTGATAAATACGAGCAGTACTTC.

CDR3 in amino acids: CASSWGTESYEQYF. Written as DNA, the CDR3 is TGTGCCAGCAGCTGGGGGACAGAATCCTACGAGCAGTACTTC. V and J are TRBV7-9 and TRBJ2-7, with 7 nucleotides matching TRBD1. CDR1 is SEHNR and CDR2 is FQNEAQ in the germline V gene (reference sequence). CDR3 length: 14 residues. The J segment lost 1 base and the V segment lost 4 bases, leaving 4 bases of the junction unmatched.

This rearrangement joins TRBV24-1 to TRBJ1-1; 11 bases agree with TRBD1. Germline V CDR1 and CDR2: KGHDR, SFDVKD. The V segment lost 3 bases and the J segment 11 bases; nucleotides outside the gene matches: 7. The CDR3 is 14 amino acids. As DNA, the CDR3 is TGTGCCACCAGTGATCCGGGGACAGGGGGTAAGGCTTTCTTT. Amino acids: CATSDPGTGGKAFF.

This chain links TRBV9 with TRBJ1-6, with D possibly TRBD1 on 6 matching bases. Trimming removed 4 bases at V and 13 bases at J, with 15 bases between. CDR1 and CDR2 from the germline V gene are SGDLS and YYNGEE. CDR3 length: 13 amino acids. The CDR3 DNA is TGTGCCAGCAGCCCAACGGACAGTCGGCCCCTCCACTTT. Translating it yields CASSPTDSRPLHF.

The genes are TRBV7-6 and TRBJ2-1, with a possible D match to TRBD2 (7 bases). The CDR3 consists of 16 residues. CDR1 is SGHVS, CDR2 FNYEAQ, per germline. V lost 0 bases and J 6 bases, leaving 15 bases between the germline ends. The CDR3 loop is CASSLAEGEGRNEQFF. Here the CDR3 DNA reads TGTGCCAGCAGCTTAGCGGAGGGGGAGGGCCGCAATGAGCAGTTCTTC.

Many counts were recorded for this clone. This chain connects TRBV6-5 to TRBJ2-7, with 9 bases aligning to TRBD2. Germline V gene sequence: CDR1 MNHEY, CDR2 SVGAGI. The length of the CDR3 is 15 residues. Trimming removed 5 bases from V and 3 bases from J; junction bases left unmatched: 8. CDR3 DNA sequence: TGTGCCAGCAGTCCCCGACTAGCGGAGCACTACGAGCAGTACTTC. Protein: CASSPRLAEHYEQYF.

This chain uses TRBV29-1 with TRBJ1-2; D is possibly TRBD1 (6 bases). V gave up 2 bases and J gave up 3 bases, with 16 bases separating them. Germline V gene sequence: CDR1 SQVTM, CDR2 ANQGSEA. The CDR3 is 15 residues long. CDR3 in DNA: TGCAGCGTTGAATTGCGGGGGGCCCGTGACTATGGCTACACCTTC. Translating it yields CSVELRGARDYGYTF.

CDR3 sequence reads: CASSYLTGTGNTIYF. The CDR3 nucleotides read TGCGCCAGCAGCTACCTGACAGGGACGGGAAACACCATATATTTT. This chain links TRBV5-1 with TRBJ1-3; 7 bases are shared with TRBD1. The CDR3 is 15 residues long. With V trimmed by 3 bases and J by 4 bases, 7 bases remained unmatched. Germline V CDR1 and CDR2: SGHRS, YFSETQ.

This clone was found once. The chain employs TRBV18 and TRBJ1-1; D remains unclear. The CDR3 covers 13 residues. Germline CDR1 and CDR2: KGHSH and LQKENI. V lost 3 bases and J lost 2, with 7 bases in between. In DNA form, the CDR3 reads TGTGCCAGCTCACCTTCCACAAACACTGAAGCTTTCTTT. It encodes CASSPSTNTEAFF.

This rearrangement joins TRBV30 to TRBJ1-1; the D is unclear. The CDR3 spans 14 residues. V lost 0 bases to trimming and J lost 0 bases, with 8 bases between them. The germline V gene encodes CDR1 GTSNPN and CDR2 SVGIG (reference sequence). The chain's CDR3 is CAWSVPRVNTEAFF. In DNA, the CDR3 is TGTGCCTGGAGTGTACCTCGAGTGAACACTGAAGCTTTCTTT.

This clone was observed once. This chain links TRBV21-1 with TRBJ2-7; TRBD2 is the table's D call, not checked against the DNA. TRBV21-1 is given as a pseudogene. The CDR3 covers 17 residues. The CDR3 nucleotides read TGTGCCAGCAGCAAAGTCCAACTAGCGGGAACCCTAAACGAGCAGTACTTC. Translation: CASSKVQLAGTLNEQYF.

The chain employs TRBV19 and TRBJ2-3, with 7 bases that match TRBD1. With V trimmed by 6 bases and J by 5 bases, 5 bases remained unmatched. CDR1 is LNHDA, CDR2 SQIVND, per germline (reference sequence). The length of the CDR3 is 13 residues. Here the CDR3 DNA reads TGTGCCAGTAGCTTTAACAGGGGAGATACGCAGTATTTT. Encoded protein: CASSFNRGDTQYF.

The chain links TRBV2 to TRBJ2-2, with 12 nucleotides matching TRBD1. CDR3 length equals 14 residues. The J segment lost 8 bases and the V segment lost 6 bases, leaving 4 bases of the junction unmatched. Germline V lookup: CDR1 SNHLY, CDR2 FYNNEI. The CDR3 loop reads CASSRDRGLGELFF. The CDR3 DNA follows: TGTGCCAGCAGCCGGGACAGGGGGCTGGGGGAGCTGTTTTTT. Full variable domain (rest looked up from reference TRBV2 and TRBJ2-2): EPEVTQTPSHQVTQMGQEVILRCVPISNHLYFYWYRQILGQKVEFLVSFYNNEISEKSEIFDDQFSVERPDGSNFTLKIRSTKLEDSAMYFCASSRDRGLGELFFGEGSRLTVL.

The genes are TRBV4-1 and TRBJ1-5, with D maybe TRBD1 (5 bases). The CDR3 spans 14 residues. With 0 bases removed from V and 3 bases from J, the gap between germline ends came to 6 bases. CDR1 is MGHRA, CDR2 YSYEKL, per germline. The CDR3, as DNA: TGCGCCAGCAGCCAAGACGGACACAATCAGCCCCAGCATTTT. Translation: CASSQDGHNQPQHF.

The J gene is TRBJ1-2, the V gene TRBV19; D is unclear. The CDR3 totals 13 residues. Germline V CDR1 and CDR2: LNHDA, SQIVND (reference sequence). Trimming took off 8 bases at V and 0 bases at J, with 10 bases between the two ends. CDR3 nucleotides: TGTGCCAGTCTAGCCGCACCTAACTATGGCTACACCTTC. This sequence encodes CASLAAPNYGYTF.